The 8 T cell receptor beta chains reported below all come from one sample, sequenced in a study of blood T cell repertoires in COVID-19. The protocol was immunoSEQ multiplex PCR, while the TCRdb copy is restricted to in-frame clones and leaves out a portion. The sample yields roughly 150,000 clones, just under 85% seen once. Sequenced sample: peripheral blood. The source of these receptors is a woman aged 80 or over with COVID-19, enrolled during active disease.

The chain combines TRBV9 with TRBJ2-3; the match to TRBD1 covers 7 bases. This CDR3 is built from 15 residues. The V gene's germline CDR1 is SGDLS and CDR2 YYNGEE. J was trimmed by 11 bases and V by 3 bases; bases with no gene match: 15. CDR3 residues: CASSGQGPSLGGQYF. Written as DNA, the CDR3 is TGTGCCAGCAGCGGACAGGGCCCCTCCCTTGGCGGGCAGTATTTT.

V is TRBV5-1 and J is TRBJ2-5, with D perhaps matching TRBD1 (6 bases). Looked up from germline, CDR1 is SGHRS and CDR2 is YFSETQ. With 7 bases removed from V and 5 bases from J, the gap between germline ends came to 9 bases. CDR3 length: 11 residues. The CDR3, as DNA: TGCGCCAGCCAGGGGTCGGAGACCCAGTACTTC. It translates to CASQGSETQYF.

The sample holds a few counts of this clone. The rearrangement links TRBV7-6 to TRBJ2-1; 13 nucleotides align to TRBD2. The CDR3 loop spans 18 amino acids. J was trimmed by 2 bases and V by 3 bases; bases with no gene match: 7. Per the germline V gene, CDR1 is SGHVS and CDR2 is FNYEAQ. Written as DNA, the CDR3 is TGTGCCAGCAGCTTCCGACTAGCGGGGGGCCGCGCCTACAATGAGCAGTTCTTC. Amino acids: CASSFRLAGGRAYNEQFF.

The chain combines TRBV7-2 with TRBJ1-5, with a possible D match to TRBD1 (6 bases). Germline CDR1 SGHTA, CDR2 FQGNSA. With 3 bases removed from V and 0 bases from J, the gap between germline ends came to 21 bases. The CDR3 spans 19 residues. CDR3 region: CASSFGGGRDSDSNQPQHF. In nucleotides, the CDR3 is TGTGCCAGCAGCTTCGGCGGGGGGCGGGATAGCGATAGCAATCAGCCCCAGCATTTT.

To note about this clone: At the DNA level, this CDR3 is encoded by other sequences in the same sample as well. The V and J genes are TRBV11-3 and TRBJ1-2; a possible D gene is TRBD1 (6 bases). The CDR3 is 12 amino acids. V lost 5 bases and J lost 7, with 11 bases in between. CDR1 is SGHNT and CDR2 is YENEEA in the germline V gene. CDR3 sequence: CASSGGGGGYTF. Written as DNA, the CDR3 is TGTGCCAGCAGCGGGGGCGGGGGTGGCTACACCTTC.

The gene calls are TRBV2 and TRBJ2-2, with 7 bases lining up with TRBD1. CDR1 is SNHLY and CDR2 is FYNNEI in the germline V gene. After removal of 6 bases from V and 0 bases from J, the junction contained 4 bases not matched to a gene. The CDR3 runs 15 residues. CDR3 region: CASRRQGANTGELFF. The CDR3 DNA reads TGTGCCAGCAGGCGGCAGGGGGCGAACACCGGGGAGCTGTTTTTT.

The gene calls are TRBV3-1 (or the pseudogene TRBV3-2) and TRBJ1-1, with 7 bases that match TRBD1. Trimming at V came to 7 bases and at J to 8 bases, leaving 4 bases not matched to a gene. The CDR3 covers 11 residues. CDR1 is LGHDT, CDR2 YNNKEL, per germline (reference sequence). CDR3 in amino acids: CASMSDREAFF. The CDR3 DNA is TGTGCCAGCATGTCGGACAGGGAAGCTTTCTTT.

This chain links TRBV12-3 or TRBV12-4 with TRBJ1-1; 10 bases align to TRBD1. CDR3 length: 12 residues. V trimming: 9 bases; J trimming: 11 bases; junction bases outside the gene matches: 9. The CDR3 region is CARGQGLNGAFF. CDR3 bases: TGTGCCAGGGGACAGGGGTTGAATGGGGCTTTCTTT.